The 32 T cell receptor beta chains reported below all come from one sample, sequenced in a study of cytotoxic CD8 clonotypes in ibrutinib-treated CLL. Profiled with immunoSEQ multiplex PCR; TCRdb holds only in-frame clones, not every one. The data show 110,000 or so clones, with about 58% seen just once and about 39% held by the top ten. This sample comprised PBMCs, obtained after 24 months of ibrutinib treatment. The receptors stem from a human donor with chronic lymphocytic leukemia.

The chain joins TRBV7-9 to TRBJ2-7; D is ambiguous. V dropped 3 bases and J dropped 6 bases, with 9 bases sitting between them. This CDR3 contains 12 residues. Germline-derived CDR1 and CDR2 are SEHNR and FQNEAQ (reference sequence). CDR3 region: CASSLNGFEQYF. The CDR3 region has the DNA TGTGCCAGCAGCTTGAACGGATTCGAGCAGTACTTC.

The rearrangement links TRBV12-5 to TRBJ2-5; D remains unclear. The germline gives CDR1 LGHNT, CDR2 FRNRAP. Trimming stripped 3 bases from V and 7 bases from J, with 6 bases between. The length of the CDR3 is 11 residues. The chain's CDR3 is CASGLMGTQYF. DNA for the CDR3: TGTGCTAGTGGTTTAATGGGGACCCAGTACTTC.

V usage is TRBV14 and J usage is TRBJ1-4; 11 bases are shared with TRBD1. This CDR3 is 18 amino acids long. Germline trimming cut 0 bases from V and 1 base from J; bases unmatched to any gene: 4. The germline V gene encodes CDR1 SGHDN and CDR2 FVKESK. As DNA, the CDR3 is TGTGCCAGCAGCCAAGAAGGGACAGGGGGTCGAACTAATGAAAAACTGTTTTTT. Its protein is CASSQEGTGGRTNEKLFF.

The chain combines TRBV5-1 with TRBJ2-5; TRBD2 agrees at 7 bases. Germline assignment: CDR1 SGHRS and CDR2 YFSETQ. V trimming: 3 bases; J trimming: 2 bases; junction bases outside the gene matches: 1. This CDR3 is built from 13 residues. The CDR3: CASSSGGQETQYF. Here the CDR3 DNA reads TGCGCCAGCAGCTCCGGGGGGCAAGAGACCCAGTACTTC.

This chain uses TRBV29-1 with TRBJ2-3; TRBD2 aligns across 10 bases. The CDR3 runs 16 residues. Per the germline V gene, CDR1 is SQVTM and CDR2 is ANQGSEA. V dropped 0 bases and J dropped 6; count of bases not matched to a gene: 9. The CDR3 reads CSVEDMSGGAGDTQYF. The CDR3 bases are TGCAGCGTTGAAGATATGAGCGGGGGGGCAGGGGATACGCAGTATTTT.

V and J are TRBV6-1 and TRBJ2-1; 7 bases match TRBD1. Trimming cost V 2 bases and J 5 bases; bases outside gene matches: 9. Germline CDR1 and CDR2: MNHNS and SASEGT. This CDR3 is built from 16 residues. CDR3 in amino acids: CASSERFRGNDNEQFF. The CDR3 DNA reads as TGTGCCAGCAGTGAAAGGTTCAGGGGGAATGACAATGAGCAGTTCTTC.

The genes are TRBV11-2 and TRBJ1-1, with no clear D. The germline gives CDR1 SGHAT, CDR2 FQNNGV. V was cut by 5 bases and J by 8 bases, with 15 bases left in between. The CDR3 spans 13 residues. The CDR3 region has the DNA TGTGCCAGCAGCCCGAATTCCGGGAAAGAAGCTTTCTTT. This gives the protein CASSPNSGKEAFF.

The chain employs TRBV5-1 and TRBJ2-7; 8 nucleotides match TRBD1. The CDR3 extends over 13 amino acids. V lost 4 bases to trimming and J lost 9 bases; unmatched junction nucleotides: 9. CDR1 and CDR2 from the germline V gene are SGHRS and YFSETQ. This chain's CDR3 is CASSADGQGGQYF. The CDR3 DNA follows: TGCGCCAGCAGCGCGGACGGACAGGGCGGGCAGTACTTC.

A few counts support this clone. The chain couples TRBV5-4 to TRBJ2-2, with D possibly matching TRBD1 (6 bases). Germline lookup yields CDR1 SGHNT and CDR2 YYREEE (reference sequence). This CDR3 comprises 17 residues. Trimming removed 5 bases from V and 2 bases from J, with 19 bases in between. CDR3 residues: CASSLSTGPRNTGELFF. DNA for the CDR3: TGTGCCAGCAGTCTCAGTACAGGGCCCCGAAACACCGGGGAGCTGTTTTTT.

This chain connects TRBV15 to TRBJ1-2, with D tentatively TRBD1 (5 bases). V lost 1 base and J 6 bases, leaving 21 bases between the germline ends. Germline CDR1 reads LNHNV; CDR2 reads YYDKDF (reference sequence). The CDR3 runs to 17 residues. In DNA, the CDR3 is TGTGCCACCAGCAGAGGACCCTTAGGTGGGGCAGAACATGGCTACACCTTC. This translates into CATSRGPLGGAEHGYTF.

The chain employs TRBV7-6 and TRBJ1-1; D gene unclear. CDR1 is SGHVS, CDR2 FNYEAQ, per germline. V was cut by 2 bases and J by 0 bases, with 13 bases left in between. The CDR3 is made up of 16 amino acids. CDR3 loop: CASSLSPRPMNTEAFF. CDR3 sequence (DNA): TGTGCCAGCAGCTTAAGTCCCCGGCCCATGAACACTGAAGCTTTCTTT.

The chain recombines TRBV7-2 with TRBJ1-4; TRBD1 matches 12 bases. The CDR3 consists of 16 residues. In germline, CDR1 is SGHTA, CDR2 FQGNSA. V shed 5 bases, J shed 7 bases, and the junction held 8 bases outside the gene matches. The CDR3 DNA follows: TGTGCCAGCAGCCCTCGGAGGGGACAGGGGGCTGAAAAACTGTTTTTT. It yields the protein CASSPRRGQGAEKLFF. The whole variable domain, filled in from reference TRBV7-2 and TRBJ1-4, reads GAGVSQSPSNKVTEKGKDVELRCDPISGHTALYWYRQSLGQGLEFLIYFQGNSAPDKSGLPSDRFSAERTGGSVSTLTIQRTQQEDSAVYLCASSPRRGQGAEKLFFGSGTQLSVL.

The genes are TRBV18 and TRBJ2-2; 7 bases match TRBD2. The germline CDR1 and CDR2 sequences are KGHSH and LQKENI. CDR3 length: 15 amino acids. V dropped 3 bases and J dropped 2; count of bases not matched to a gene: 3. The CDR3 loop is CASSPGGGNTGELFF. The CDR3 nucleotides read TGTGCCAGCTCACCCGGCGGGGGAAACACCGGGGAGCTGTTTTTT.

This clone was found a few times. The chain combines TRBV2 with TRBJ1-2; TRBD1 aligns across 8 bases. CDR1 and CDR2 from the germline V gene are SNHLY and FYNNEI. J gave up 4 bases and V 6 bases, and 7 bases lay outside the gene matches. The CDR3 totals 14 residues. The CDR3 DNA follows: TGTGCCAGCAGCGGACAGGGAAGGGGCTATGGCTACACCTTC. Its protein product is CASSGQGRGYGYTF.

The V call is TRBV4-1, the J call TRBJ2-5; 8 bases line up with TRBD2. Per the germline V gene, CDR1 is MGHRA and CDR2 is YSYEKL. The CDR3 loop spans 15 amino acids. The J segment lost 2 bases and the V segment lost 1 base, leaving 3 bases of the junction unmatched. CDR3 sequence reads: CASSQGIAGQETQYF. The CDR3 DNA follows: TGCGCCAGCAGCCAAGGTATAGCGGGGCAAGAGACCCAGTACTTC.

The chain links TRBV21-1 to TRBJ1-6; the D call of TRBD1 is as the table states it, not checked on the DNA. TRBV21-1 is flagged as a pseudogene. The CDR3 extends over 15 amino acids. The CDR3 protein is CASSPPTGAYSPLHF. The CDR3 nucleotides are TGTGCCAGCAGCCCGCCGACAGGCGCCTATTCACCCCTCCACTTT.

The chain recombines TRBV6-6 with TRBJ2-7; 7 nucleotides line up with TRBD1. CDR1 is MNHNY and CDR2 is SVGAGI in the germline V gene (reference sequence). V shed 5 bases and J 2 bases; nucleotides not matched to a gene: 9. The CDR3 covers 15 residues. The CDR3 nucleotides are TGTGCCAGCAGTGGCAACAGGGGTGTACCCTACGAGCAGTACTTC. It encodes CASSGNRGVPYEQYF.

The chain has TRBV5-6 and TRBJ1-1; D not resolved. The CDR3 has 13 amino acids. The V end lost 1 base, the J end lost 1 base, and 5 bases lay between the germline ends. Germline assignment: CDR1 SGHDT and CDR2 YYEEEE. The DNA of the CDR3 is TGTGCCAGCAGCTTGTGGGGGAACACTGAAGCTTTCTTT. It is translated as CASSLWGNTEAFF.

This chain connects TRBV30 to TRBJ1-2, with a tentative D call TRBD1 (5 bases). The V gene's germline CDR1 is GTSNPN and CDR2 SVGIG (reference sequence). V was pared by 4 bases and J by 4 bases, with 13 bases between. This CDR3 has 13 residues. The CDR3 region has the DNA TGTGCCTGGATCCGGGGCTTTGGCTATGGCTACACCTTC. Its protein is CAWIRGFGYGYTF.

This rearrangement joins TRBV20-1 to TRBJ2-3, with no clear D. Germline V gene lookup returns CDR1 DFQATT and CDR2 SNEGSKA (reference sequence). V lost 3 bases, J lost 2 bases, and 3 bases lay in between. The CDR3 is made up of 11 amino acids. CDR3: CSASPTDTQYF. CDR3 coding DNA: TGCAGTGCTAGTCCCACAGATACGCAGTATTTT.

This chain connects TRBV9 to TRBJ2-5; tentative D call: TRBD1 (6 bases). The CDR3 spans 15 residues. Germline CDR1 SGDLS, CDR2 YYNGEE. V lost 0 bases and J lost 9, with 18 bases in between. CDR3 nucleotides: TGTGCCAGCAGCGTAGGAAGGGTCACAGAGGGGGCCCAGTACTTC. Its protein product is CASSVGRVTEGAQYF.

The chain joins TRBV19 to TRBJ2-4; D may match TRBD1 or TRBD2 (6 bases each). Trimming stripped 6 bases from V and 4 bases from J, with 13 bases between. This CDR3 region has 14 residues. Per the germline V gene, CDR1 is LNHDA and CDR2 is SQIVND (reference sequence). CDR3 in amino acids: CASSRGTQKNIQYF. CDR3 nucleotides: TGTGCCAGTAGCCGCGGGACACAGAAAAACATTCAGTACTTC.

The rearrangement links TRBV28 to TRBJ2-7, with 12 bases identical to TRBD2. The V gene's germline CDR1 is MDHEN and CDR2 SYDVKM. Trimming took 6 bases from V and 0 from J; bases not matched to a gene: 6. The CDR3 is 16 residues long. The CDR3 DNA reads TGTGCCAGCAGGTATACTAGCGGGGGGTACTCCTACGAGCAGTACTTC. Translated: CASRYTSGGYSYEQYF.

There are a few counts of this clone. The V and J genes are TRBV5-1 and TRBJ1-6; TRBD1 aligns across 8 bases. The J segment lost 10 bases and the V segment lost 4 bases, leaving 16 bases of the junction unmatched. The CDR3 contains 17 residues. Germline lookup yields CDR1 SGHRS and CDR2 YFSETQ. The CDR3 DNA reads TGCGCCAGCAGCCCAAGTCGAATGACAGGGGTCGGCTCACCCCTCCACTTT. Translation gives CASSPSRMTGVGSPLHF.

This clone showed up just a few times. V gene TRBV27 combines with J gene TRBJ1-6; D is perhaps TRBD1 (6 bases). Germline V gives CDR1 MNHEY, CDR2 SMNVEV (reference sequence). The CDR3 is 15 residues long. Trimming cost V 8 bases and J 5 bases, with 16 bases left between them. The CDR3 sequence: CASSKRGAHNSPLHF. CDR3 DNA: TGTGCCAGCTCCAAACGGGGGGCCCATAATTCACCCCTCCACTTT.

This rearrangement joins TRBV28 to TRBJ1-1, with D perhaps TRBD1 (5 bases). V was trimmed by 8 bases and J by 0 bases, leaving 16 bases between them. Germline-derived CDR1 and CDR2 are MDHEN and SYDVKM. The CDR3 spans 15 residues. CDR3 region: CASLIEKGLNTEAFF. Written as DNA, the CDR3 is TGTGCCAGCCTTATCGAGAAGGGACTGAACACTGAAGCTTTCTTT.

This clone was observed a handful of times. The rearrangement joins TRBV30 to TRBJ1-5, with 8 bases lining up with TRBD1. CDR1 is GTSNPN, CDR2 SVGIG, per germline (reference sequence). V shed 5 bases and J 0 bases; nucleotides not matched to a gene: 0. CDR3 size: 13 residues. Here the CDR3 reads CAWGTGSNQPQHF. The CDR3, as DNA: TGTGCCTGGGGGACAGGTAGCAATCAGCCCCAGCATTTT.

The J gene is TRBJ2-7, the V gene TRBV29-1; 10 bases fit TRBD2. This CDR3 contains 14 residues. Looked up from germline, CDR1 is SQVTM and CDR2 is ANQGSEA. The V segment lost 2 bases and the J segment 3 bases; nucleotides outside the gene matches: 4. CDR3: CSVESSGGIYEQYF. The CDR3 DNA is TGCAGCGTTGAATCTAGCGGGGGCATCTACGAGCAGTACTTC.

The CDR3 DNA follows: TGTGCCAGCTCACCATCTCGACAGGGGGCCTACGAGCAGTACTTC. Encoded protein: CASSPSRQGAYEQYF. This rearrangement joins TRBV18 to TRBJ2-7, with 9 bases fitting TRBD1. This CDR3 contains 15 residues. V was pared by 2 bases and J by 2 bases, with 4 bases of the junction left unmatched. CDR1 is KGHSH and CDR2 is LQKENI in the germline V gene.

The V gene is TRBV18, the J gene TRBJ2-5; TRBD1 agrees at 8 bases. The CDR3 runs 15 residues. After removal of 3 bases from V and 2 bases from J, the junction contained 5 bases not matched to a gene. Germline loops: CDR1 KGHSH, CDR2 LQKENI. As DNA, the CDR3 is TGTGCCAGCTCACCCCGGACAGGGCGTCAAGAGACCCAGTACTTC. This sequence encodes CASSPRTGRQETQYF.

This rearrangement joins TRBV11-3 to TRBJ1-6; the D is unclear. CDR1 is SGHNT, CDR2 YENEEA, per germline. CDR3 length: 15 amino acids. V was trimmed by 3 bases and J by 10 bases, leaving 16 bases between them. The CDR3 here is CASSLEKGLGSPLHF. The CDR3 nucleotides read TGTGCCAGCAGCTTGGAAAAAGGCCTCGGGTCACCCCTCCACTTT.

Ten or more counts support this clone. V gene TRBV6-7 combines with J gene TRBJ1-1; D unresolved. TRBV6-7 is treated as an ORF (open reading frame) with a function not yet certain. The germline V and J ends were trimmed by 0 bases and 6 bases, with 23 bases remaining between them. The CDR3 is 18 amino acids. The CDR3 DNA sequence: TGTGCCAGCAGTTACTCGATCCCGGGAAGGAAATGGGTCCCTGAAGCTTTCTTT. Amino acids: CASSYSIPGRKWVPEAFF.